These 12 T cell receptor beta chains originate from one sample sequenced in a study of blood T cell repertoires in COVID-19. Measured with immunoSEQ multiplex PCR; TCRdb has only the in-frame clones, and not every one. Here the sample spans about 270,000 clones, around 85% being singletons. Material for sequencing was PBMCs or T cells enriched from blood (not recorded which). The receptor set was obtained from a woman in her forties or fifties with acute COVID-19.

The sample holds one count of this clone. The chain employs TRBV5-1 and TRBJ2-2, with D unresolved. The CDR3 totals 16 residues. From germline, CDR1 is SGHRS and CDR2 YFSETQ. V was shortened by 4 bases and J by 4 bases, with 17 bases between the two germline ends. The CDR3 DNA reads TGCGCCAGCAGCCCCCCCGCAGCCTCGGGCACCGGGGAGCTGTTTTTT. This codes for CASSPPAASGTGELFF. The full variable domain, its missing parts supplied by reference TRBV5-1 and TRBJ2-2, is KAGVTQTPRYLIKTRGQQVTLSCSPISGHRSVSWYQQTPGQGLQFLFEYFSETQRNKGNFPGRFSGRQFSNSRSEMNVSTLELGDSALYLCASSPPAASGTGELFFGEGSRLTVL.

The CDR3, as DNA: TGTGCTAGTGGCAGTATGCCGGGACAGGGAAGGACTGAAGCTTTCTTT. Its translation: CASGSMPGQGRTEAFF. The V call is TRBV12-5, the J call TRBJ1-1; 9 bases agree with TRBD1. Germline V gene data show CDR1 as LGHNT and CDR2 as FRNRAP. The ends lost 6 bases at V and 5 bases at J; junction bases unmatched: 13. This CDR3 contains 16 residues. Full variable domain (outside the CDR3, taken from reference TRBV12-5 and TRBJ1-1): DARVTQTPRHKVTEMGQEVTMRCQPILGHNTVFWYRQTMMQGLELLAYFRNRAPLDDSGMPKDRFSAEMPDATLATLKIQPSEPRDSAVYFCASGSMPGQGRTEAFFGQGTRLTVV.

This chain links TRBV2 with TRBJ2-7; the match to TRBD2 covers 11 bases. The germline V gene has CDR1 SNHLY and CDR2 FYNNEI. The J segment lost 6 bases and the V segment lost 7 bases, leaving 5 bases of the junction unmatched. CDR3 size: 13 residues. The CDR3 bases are TGTGCCAGCAATCTAGCGGGGGGCTCCGAGCAGTACTTC. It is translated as CASNLAGGSEQYF.

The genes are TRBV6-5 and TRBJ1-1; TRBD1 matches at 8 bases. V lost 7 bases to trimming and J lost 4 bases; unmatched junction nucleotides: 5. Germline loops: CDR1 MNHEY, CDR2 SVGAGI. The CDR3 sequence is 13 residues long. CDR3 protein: CASNSDRATEAFF. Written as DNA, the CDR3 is TGTGCCAGCAACTCGGACAGGGCCACTGAAGCTTTCTTT.

In DNA form, the CDR3 reads TGTGCCAGTAGGGCAGGGGCAGCAACTAATGAAAAACTGTTTTTT. Amino acids: CASRAGAATNEKLFF. This chain links TRBV19 with TRBJ1-4; perhaps TRBD1 as D (6 bases). The V gene lost 6 bases and the J gene lost 0 bases, with 11 bases spanning the gap. The V gene's germline CDR1 is LNHDA and CDR2 SQIVND (reference sequence). The CDR3 runs to 15 residues. Full variable domain (outside the CDR3, taken from reference TRBV19 and TRBJ1-4): DGGITQSPKYLFRKEGQNVTLSCEQNLNHDAMYWYRQDPGQGLRLIYYSQIVNDFQKGDIAEGYSVSREKKESFPLTVTSAQKNPTAFYLCASRAGAATNEKLFFGSGTQLSVL.

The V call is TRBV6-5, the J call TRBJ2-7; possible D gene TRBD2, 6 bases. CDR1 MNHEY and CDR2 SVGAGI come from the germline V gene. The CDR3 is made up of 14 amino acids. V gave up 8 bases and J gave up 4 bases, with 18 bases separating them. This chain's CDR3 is CASSPAGQRYEQYF. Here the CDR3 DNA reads TGTGCCAGCTCCCCCGCGGGGCAAAGGTACGAGCAGTACTTC.

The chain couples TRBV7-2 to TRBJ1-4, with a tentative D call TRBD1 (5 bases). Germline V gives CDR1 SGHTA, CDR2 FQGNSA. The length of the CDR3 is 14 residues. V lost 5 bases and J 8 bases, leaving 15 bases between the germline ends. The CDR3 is CASSHRGGNEKLFF. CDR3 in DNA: TGTGCCAGCAGCCACCGGGGGGGGAACGAAAAACTGTTTTTT.

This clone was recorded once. The CDR3 loop reads CASSVSPQGFAFF. The DNA for the CDR3 is TGCGCCAGCAGTGTGTCCCCTCAGGGATTCGCTTTCTTT. This chain uses TRBV10-1 with TRBJ1-1, with TRBD1 as a possible D gene (5 bases). The CDR3 runs to 13 residues. V lost 4 bases and J lost 11, with 17 bases in between. Germline CDR1 reads WNHNN; CDR2 reads SYGVQD (reference sequence).

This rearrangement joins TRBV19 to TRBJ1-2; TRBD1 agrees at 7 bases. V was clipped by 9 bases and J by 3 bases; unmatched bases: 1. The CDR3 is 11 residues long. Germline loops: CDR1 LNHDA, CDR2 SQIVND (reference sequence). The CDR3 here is CASGQDYGYTF. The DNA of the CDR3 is TGTGCCAGCGGACAGGACTATGGCTACACCTTC. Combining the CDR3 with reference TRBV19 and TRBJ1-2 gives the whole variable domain DGGITQSPKYLFRKEGQNVTLSCEQNLNHDAMYWYRQDPGQGLRLIYYSQIVNDFQKGDIAEGYSVSREKKESFPLTVTSAQKNPTAFYLCASGQDYGYTFGSGTRLTVV.

CDR3 residues: CASSDRGIYGYTF. The CDR3 DNA follows: TGTGCCAGCAGTGACCGGGGGATCTATGGCTACACCTTC. The rearrangement links TRBV25-1 to TRBJ1-2; D might be TRBD1 (5 bases). The CDR3 has 13 residues. V shed 3 bases and J shed 4 bases, with 9 bases lying between them. CDR1 MGHDK and CDR2 SYGVNS come from the germline V gene.

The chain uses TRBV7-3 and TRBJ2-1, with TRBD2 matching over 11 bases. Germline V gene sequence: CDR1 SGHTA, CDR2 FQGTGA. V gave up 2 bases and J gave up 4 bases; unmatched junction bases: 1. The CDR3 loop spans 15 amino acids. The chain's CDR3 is CASSLGTSGYNEQFF. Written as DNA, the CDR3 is TGTGCCAGCAGCTTAGGGACTAGCGGATACAATGAGCAGTTCTTC.

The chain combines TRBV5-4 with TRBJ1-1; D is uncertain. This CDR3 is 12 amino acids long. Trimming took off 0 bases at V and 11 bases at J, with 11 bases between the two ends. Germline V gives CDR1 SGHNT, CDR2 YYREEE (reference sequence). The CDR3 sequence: CASSLDHYRAFF. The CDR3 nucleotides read TGTGCCAGCAGCTTGGATCACTACCGGGCTTTCTTT.